This paragraph reports one TCR beta chain. The data originate from a study of T cell changes during pregnancy in multiple sclerosis. Trimming removed 9 bases from V and 5 bases from J; junction bases left unmatched: 0. The V gene's germline CDR1 is LNHDA and CDR2 SQIVND (reference sequence). This CDR3 is built from 11 residues. Measured with immunoSEQ multiplex PCR; TCRdb has only the in-frame clones, and not every one. Of under 95,000 clones detected, roughly 92% appear once; the ten largest clones hold roughly 2.1%. The sequenced sample was peripheral blood, obtained in the second trimester of pregnancy. The rearrangement uses TRBV19 and TRBJ2-2, with TRBD1 identical over 7 bases. The clonotype comes from a female donor with multiple sclerosis, enrolled in a pregnancy study. DNA for the CDR3: TGTGCCAGCAGGGGGACCGGGGAGCTGTTTTTT. Translating gives CASRGTGELFF.